Listed here are 8 T cell receptor beta chains from one sample, sequenced in a study of blood T cells in healthy people across ages. Primed by a sample-barcoded 5' primer and a J-beta primer mix, a second PCR proceeded for 7 to 11 cycles. One entry per CDR3 protein results from TCRdb running MiXCR on the 5' RACE reads. The sample shows around 1,000,000 distinct CDR3 sequences, roughly 24% of them seen only once. These data also featured in a second study, about T cells of mothers and their children.

What was sequenced was blood. These receptors were obtained from a girl aged 2 to 10 in good health.

The chain links TRBV4-1 to TRBJ2-5; 8 bases agree with TRBD2. J gave up 3 bases and V 0 bases, and 6 bases lay outside the gene matches. The germline V gene encodes CDR1 MGHRA and CDR2 YSYEKL. The CDR3 loop spans 16 amino acids. The CDR3 nucleotides read TGCGCCAGCAGCCAAGAGCCCGGGACTAGGAAAGAGACCCAGTACTTC. It encodes CASSQEPGTRKETQYF.

There are many counts of this clonotype. The genes are TRBV5-1 and TRBJ2-3; 8 bases match TRBD2. With V trimmed by 0 bases and J by 2 bases, 8 bases remained unmatched. Germline V gene lookup returns CDR1 SGHRS and CDR2 YFSETQ. The CDR3 has 17 amino acids. The CDR3 reads CASSLAPGAGDTDTQYF. The CDR3 DNA reads TGCGCCAGCAGCTTGGCCCCGGGAGCGGGGGACACAGATACGCAGTATTTT.

The genes are TRBV20-1 and TRBJ2-5, with 9 positions matching TRBD2. The tail of the sequence fits TRBJ2-1 better, so the J call may be wrong. CDR3 size: 15 residues. Germline lookup yields CDR1 DFQATT and CDR2 SNEGSKA (reference sequence). Written as DNA, the CDR3 is TGCAGTGCTAGAGATTGGAGCGGGGGGAAGAATGAGCAGTTCTTC. Translated: CSARDWSGGKNEQFF.

With respect to this clonotype: At one boundary the junction diverges from the germline segment, which might be a read error. V gene TRBV7-9 combines with J gene TRBJ1-1, with a tentative D call TRBD1 (5 bases). This CDR3 contains 12 residues. The germline CDR1 and CDR2 sequences are SEHNR and FQNEAQ (reference sequence). CDR3 coding DNA: TGTGCCAGCAGCTGGACAAACACTGAAACTTTCTTT. Its protein is CASSWTNTETFF. The full variable domain, completed using reference TRBV7-9 and TRBJ1-1, is DTGVSQNPRHKITKRGQNVTFRCDPISEHNRLYWYRQTLGQGPEFLTYFQNEAQLEKSRLLSDRFSAERPKGSFSTLEIQRTEQGDSAMYLCASSWTNTETFFGQGTRLTVV.

Only a few counts were recorded for this clonotype. This rearrangement joins TRBV7-9 to TRBJ1-2; D is ambiguous. The CDR3 length is 13 residues. The ends were cut back, 1 base at V and 5 bases at J, with 8 bases in the middle. Germline V gene lookup returns CDR1 SEHNR and CDR2 FQNEAQ (reference sequence). The CDR3 protein is CASSLGDTYGYTF. CDR3 DNA: TGTGCCAGCAGCTTAGGCGACACATATGGCTACACCTTC.

This clonotype was picked up a small number of times. This chain joins TRBV6-5 and TRBJ2-1; 8 bases agree with TRBD2. This CDR3 comprises 15 residues. The junction had 2 bases not matched to a gene; V was cut back by 2 bases and J by 2 bases. Germline CDR1 is MNHEY and CDR2 is SVGAGI. CDR3 sequence (DNA): TGTGCCAGCAGTTACCTCGGGGGGGCCTACAATGAGCAGTTCTTC. Translated: CASSYLGGAYNEQFF.

This clonotype was recorded only once. The CDR3 loop is CASSLIPGTSGTPQETQYF. DNA of the CDR3: TGTGCCAGCAGCTTAATCCCCGGGACTAGCGGGACCCCACAAGAGACCCAGTACTTC. This chain uses TRBV7-2 with TRBJ2-5, with 13 bases that match TRBD2. Losses at the gene ends were 2 bases for V and 2 bases for J; bases not matched to a gene: 11. Germline loops: CDR1 SGHTA, CDR2 FQGNSA. CDR3 size: 19 residues. Looking up the rest from reference TRBV7-2 and TRBJ2-5 gives the full variable domain: GAGVSQSPSNKVTEKGKDVELRCDPISGHTALYWYRQSLGQGLEFLIYFQGNSAPDKSGLPSDRFSAERTGGSVSTLTIQRTQQEDSAVYLCASSLIPGTSGTPQETQYFGPGTRLLVL.

This clonotype came up a few times. This chain uses TRBV7-9 with TRBJ2-7; D perhaps matches TRBD2 (5 bases). Trimming pared 2 bases from V and 4 bases from J, leaving 12 bases between. The CDR3 covers 14 residues. The germline V gene has CDR1 SEHNR and CDR2 FQNEAQ (reference sequence). CDR3 nucleotides: TGTGCCAGCAGCTTATCCGGAGGATGGTACGAGCAGTACTTC. This sequence encodes CASSLSGGWYEQYF. The complete variable domain, with remaining parts taken from reference TRBV7-9 and TRBJ2-7, reads DTGVSQNPRHKITKRGQNVTFRCDPISEHNRLYWYRQTLGQGPEFLTYFQNEAQLEKSRLLSDRFSAERPKGSFSTLEIQRTEQGDSAMYLCASSLSGGWYEQYFGPGTRLTVT.